This T cell receptor beta chain was sequenced for a study of T cells in Graves' hyperthyroidism and ophthalmopathy. For the study at large: Peripheral blood was taken when the disease was first diagnosed, before any treatment began.

Researchers amplified the TCR beta CDR3 regions from RNA transcripts. With the HTBI primer set, the TCR CDR3 went through a first round of RT-PCR. TCRdb reprocessed the multiplex PCR reads via MiXCR and lists one record per CDR3 protein. This table holds about 640,000 distinct CDR3 sequences, about 20% found once. The germline CDR1 and CDR2 sequences are MNHNS and SASEGT. This CDR3 contains 14 residues. V lost 6 bases to trimming and J lost 2 bases, with 11 bases between them. Patients with ophthalmopathy all had a Clinical Activity Score of at least 3, a NOSPECS grade of at least 4 and duration under 3 months. Patients showing uncontrolled infection, other autoimmune disease, pregnancy or lactation were ineligible.

This clonotype originated in a man younger than 40 with Graves' ophthalmopathy. The rearrangement links TRBV6-1 to TRBJ1-5; no clear D gene. The sequencing input was blood. CDR3 DNA: TGTGCCAGCAGGGCCGTGACGGGCAATCAGCCCCAGCATTTT. Its translation is CASRAVTGNQPQHF.